This T cell receptor (beta chain) was captured in a study of breast tumors, draining lymph nodes, adjacent tissues. This clonotype has at least ten counts. V shed 3 bases and J 5 bases; nucleotides not matched to a gene: 6. CDR1 is MGHRA, CDR2 YSYEKL, per germline. There are 14 residues in the CDR3. Each CDR3 protein is one row after TCRdb ran MiXCR on the multiplex PCR reads. The table lists about 180,000 distinct CDR3 sequences, 33% of them singletons. Axillary draining lymph nodes of breast cancer patients supplied the node samples. This chain uses TRBV4-1 with TRBJ2-5, with 7 bases fitting TRBD1. Material for sequencing was axillary lymph node tissue. The source is a female donor with breast cancer. Some clones in this sample may be carry-over from other donors' samples. DNA of the CDR3: TGCGCCAGCAGCCAGTACAGGGGTGGGGAGACCCAGTACTTC. Translating gives CASSQYRGGETQYF.